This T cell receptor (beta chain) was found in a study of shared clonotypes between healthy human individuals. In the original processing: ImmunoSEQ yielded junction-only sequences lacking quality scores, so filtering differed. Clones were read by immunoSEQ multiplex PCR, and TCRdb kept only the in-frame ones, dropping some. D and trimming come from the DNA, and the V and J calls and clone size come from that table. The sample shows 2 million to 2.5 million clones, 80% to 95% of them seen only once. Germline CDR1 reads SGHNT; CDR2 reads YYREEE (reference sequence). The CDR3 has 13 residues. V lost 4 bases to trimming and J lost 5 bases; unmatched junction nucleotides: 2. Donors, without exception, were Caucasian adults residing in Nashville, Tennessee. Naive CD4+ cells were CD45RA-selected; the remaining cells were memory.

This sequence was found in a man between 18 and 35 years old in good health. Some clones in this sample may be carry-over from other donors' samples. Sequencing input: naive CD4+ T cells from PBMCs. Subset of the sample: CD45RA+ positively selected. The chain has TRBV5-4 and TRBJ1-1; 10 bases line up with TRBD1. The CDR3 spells CASSEDRGTEAFF. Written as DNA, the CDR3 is TGTGCCAGCAGCGAGGACAGGGGGACTGAAGCTTTCTTT.